This section outlines one T cell receptor beta chain sequence together with its context. Its binding antigen is unknown. No much larger clonotype is one base removed from it; base qualities were not supplied. To sequence the TCRbeta CDR3 region, genomic DNA was isolated from the sorted cells. The immunoSEQ Assay was used for sequencing of TCRbeta CDR3 regions. TCRdb holds this immuneACCESS table with in-frame rearrangements only. Some clones are missing; in checked studies, unresolved V genes explain under half, and the rest has no known cause. The sample has more than 60,000 clones on record, 85% to 90% of them singletons. The top ten hold around an eighth of the sample. The CDR3 starts with the cysteine, ends with the phenylalanine, and has 20 residues. The CDR3 DNA has 60 bases and is translated from base 1. At the junction V is shortened by 2 bases and J by 5 bases, with 27 bases in between. The germline V gene supplies CDR1 WSHSY and CDR2 SAAADI.

This entry comes from a study of OX40 agonist ivuxolimab in advanced cancers. Concerning the study at large: Ivuxolimab was an agonistic, fully human IgG2 monoclonal antibody directed against OX40 (CD134), a costimulatory receptor. Partial responses were achieved by three dose-escalation patients, of whom one had hepatocellular carcinoma and two had cutaneous melanoma. Of the 50 or so patients in dose escalation, some 19 had hepatocellular carcinoma, some 15 had melanoma, 9 had renal cell carcinoma and 9 had head and neck cancer. The monotherapy dose-escalation portion (N of about 50 patients) of the phase I ivuxolimab trial is reported in the paper. In the dose-escalation cohort, approximately 83% of patients were male, and the mean age was roughly 56 years with a range of roughly 20 to 85. Patients were allowed to have had prior anti-PD-1, anti-PD-L1 or anti-CTLA-4 therapy, and around 40% of the dose-escalation patients had previously received checkpoint inhibitors. The purpose of peripheral TCRbeta sequencing was to test whether ivuxolimab changed TCR sequence diversity and led to clonal T-cell expansion. Intravenous ivuxolimab was administered to patients every 2 weeks at six dose levels: 0.01, 0.1, 0.3, 1.5, 3 and 10 mg/kg. Overall study outcomes, separate from this receptor: The antigen specificity of the peripheral T cells that underwent clonal expansion was not determined. At doses from 0.1 to 3.0 mg/kg, clonal expansion was seen in both CD4+ and CD8+ blood T cells between baseline and week 6. In the 0.1-3.0 mg/kg groups, partial responders had among the lowest normalized peripheral clonal expansion, particularly in CD8+ T cells. After ivuxolimab, more expanded clones were found on average in CD8+ T cells than in CD4+ T cells. Low levels of normalized T-cell clonal expansion were also seen in some patients who did not respond.

Patients with autoimmune disease history or receiving systemic immunosuppression were excluded from the trial. Peripheral blood for TCR sequencing was collected from all dose cohorts at baseline, on cycle 4 day 1, and on cycle 7 day 1. The samples were drawn from a first-in-human, open-label, multicenter phase I dose-escalation trial of ivuxolimab. Adults with locally advanced or metastatic head and neck squamous cell, hepatocellular, melanoma or renal cell carcinoma were enrolled in the trial. Before TCR sequencing, CD4+ and CD8+ T cells were separately sorted from peripheral blood. The chain is made from TRBV10-2 and TRBJ2-2; TRBD1 could be the D gene, as 6 bases match. The clonotype was recovered from an adult with an advanced solid tumor such as melanoma, head and neck, liver or kidney cancer. The source was CD4+ or CD8+ T cells sorted from blood, collected in a trial of the OX40 agonist ivuxolimab. The DNA sequence is given as TGCGCCAGCAGTGAGATAGGTTGGTTCGGACAGTCAAGATCGACCGGGGAGCTGTTTTTT. Translated, this is CASSEIGWFGQSRSTGELFF.